This T cell receptor (beta chain) stems from a study of tumor and adjacent non-tumor tissue in lung cancer. The wider study: Each sample yielded 4 million to 5 million productive TCRbeta reads on average. The study, taken as a whole, reports: TCR diversity was significantly greater in tumor than normal lung tissue. Patients with more diverse tumor TCRs had worse survival.

The template was RNA from unsorted bulk tissue. Newly diagnosed lung cancer patients had thoracic surgery in China, August–November 2014, without prior chemotherapy. V shed 4 bases and J 4 bases; nucleotides not matched to a gene: 7. This CDR3 region has 15 residues. Germline loops: CDR1 SGHAT, CDR2 FQDESV (reference sequence). Three rounds of nested PCR, following a modified ARM-PCR protocol, produced the TCRbeta library. TCRdb analysed the multiplex PCR reads with MiXCR anew, one entry per CDR3 protein. This sample has 100,000 to 150,000 distinct CDR3 sequences, with 66% found just once. Notes on this clonotype: The antigen remains unidentified.

Sequenced input: lung tumor tissue. This chain uses TRBV11-1 with TRBJ2-5; 9 positions match TRBD2. This sequence was found in a man aged 30 to 39 with non-small cell lung cancer. CDR3: CASSSTLAGVETQYF. CDR3 coding DNA: TGTGCCAGCAGCTCCACTTTAGCGGGGGTAGAGACCCAGTACTTC.